This is a list of T cell receptor beta chains from one sample in a study of T cells in Graves' hyperthyroidism and ophthalmopathy. One entry per CDR3 protein results from TCRdb running MiXCR on the multiplex PCR reads. This sample has about 380,000 distinct CDR3 sequences, with roughly 13% found just once. Sequenced: blood. These TCRs come from a man aged 25 to 40 with Graves' hyperthyroidism that later progressed to Graves' ophthalmopathy. The CDR3 runs from the conserved cysteine through the conserved F or W. A D gene is named only where the DNA matches it firmly. A clone size is listed for some rows: how often the clone was seen (once, few, many), or a class if it is expanded.

clone_size: few
v_call: TRBV7-9
d_call: TRBD2
j_call: TRBJ2-5
cdr3_aa: CASSPPRGGQETQYF
cdr3_nt: TGTGCCAGCAGCCCCCCGCGGGGGGGTCAAGAGACCCAGTACTTC

clone_size: many
v_call: TRBV20-1
d_call: TRBD2
j_call: TRBJ2-3
cdr3_aa: CSRLAGDSDTQYF
cdr3_nt: TGCAGTAGACTAGCGGGGGATTCAGATACGCAGTATTTT

clone_size: -
v_call: TRBV4-2
d_call: -
j_call: TRBJ1-6
cdr3_aa: CASSQDPSSPLHF
cdr3_nt: TGTGCCAGCAGCCAAGACCCTTCTTCACCCCTCCACTTT

clone_size: many
v_call: TRBV28
d_call: TRBD1
j_call: TRBJ1-6
cdr3_aa: CASRTGTGWGRNSPLHF
cdr3_nt: TGTGCCAGCAGGACCGGGACAGGGTGGGGGAGGAATTCACCCCTCCACTTT

clone_size: -
v_call: TRBV20-1
d_call: -
j_call: TRBJ2-5
cdr3_aa: CSAIRTAQETQYF
cdr3_nt: TGCAGTGCGATAAGGACAGCCCAAGAGACCCAGTACTTC

clone_size: few
v_call: TRBV25-1
d_call: TRBD1
j_call: TRBJ2-3
cdr3_aa: CASSEGQGWSDTQYF
cdr3_nt: TGTGCCAGCAGTGAAGGACAGGGGTGGTCGGATACGCAGTATTTT

clone_size: -
v_call: TRBV6-1
d_call: -
j_call: TRBJ2-7
cdr3_aa: CASSERAGRAYEQYF
cdr3_nt: TGTGCCAGCAGTGAACGGGCAGGGCGGGCCTACGAGCAGTACTTC

clone_size: many
v_call: TRBV6-2/TRBV6-3
d_call: -
j_call: TRBJ2-5
cdr3_aa: CASSYSQGGETQYF
cdr3_nt: TGTGCCAGCAGTTACTCGCAAGGGGGAGAGACCCAGTACTTC

clone_size: many
v_call: TRBV12-3/TRBV12-4
d_call: -
j_call: TRBJ1-2
cdr3_aa: CASSSPVWAYGYTF
cdr3_nt: TGTGCCAGCAGTTCTCCGGTTTGGGCCTATGGCTACACCTTC

clone_size: many
v_call: TRBV20-1
d_call: -
j_call: TRBJ2-7
cdr3_aa: CSARERDDLYEQYF
cdr3_nt: TGCAGTGCTAGAGAAAGGGACGACCTCTACGAGCAGTACTTC